These 26 T cell receptor beta chains share one sample of origin, sequenced in a study of regulatory T cells in long-lasting Graves disease. Stated time point: newly diagnosed GD, antithyroid drugs for less than 3 months. Following extraction of RNA from PBMCs, that RNA was used to make the TCR library. Libraries of TCR beta came from iRepertoire HTBI primers plus Arm-PCR of CDR3 regions. TCRdb recomputed calls from the multiplex PCR reads with MiXCR, one row per CDR3 protein. The top ten hold 10% to 15% of the sample, which has about 470,000 distinct CDR3 sequences, around 16% seen once. The data also belong to a second study, concerning T cells in Graves' hyperthyroidism and ophthalmopathy.

Sequences were derived from peripheral blood mononuclear cells (PBMCs), sampled at new diagnosis, from a patient treated with antithyroid drugs. Receptors were obtained from a man between 35 and 55 years old with Graves disease.

There are many counts of this clonotype. The genes are TRBV6-2 or TRBV6-3 and TRBJ1-2; maybe TRBD1 (5 bases). The CDR3 contains 16 residues. The germline V gene has CDR1 MNHEY and CDR2 SVGEGT. The V gene lost 0 bases and the J gene lost 5 bases, with 16 bases spanning the gap. The CDR3 bases are TGTGCCAGCAGTTACTCAGCGGCAGGGTCCCTATATGGCTACACCTTC. As protein: CASSYSAAGSLYGYTF.

This clonotype was seen more than once but under ten times. The rearrangement joins TRBV19 to TRBJ2-5, with D perhaps matching TRBD1 (8 bases). This CDR3 spans 15 amino acids. Germline V gives CDR1 LNHDA, CDR2 SQIVND (reference sequence). Between the trimmed V and J ends, which lost 4 bases and 2 bases, there was a span of 14 bases. The CDR3 protein is CASSTGQGGQETQYF. CDR3 bases: TGTGCCAGTAGTACTGGACAGGGAGGGCAAGAGACCCAGTACTTC.

In this sample, this clonotype turned up many times. The chain is built from TRBV18 and TRBJ2-5; 8 bases are shared with TRBD1. This CDR3 spans 14 amino acids. CDR1 is KGHSH and CDR2 is LQKENI in the germline V gene. J was trimmed by 4 bases and V by 5 bases; bases with no gene match: 6. This CDR3 is CASSSVGTGETQYF. In DNA, the CDR3 is TGTGCCAGCTCATCCGTTGGGACAGGAGAGACCCAGTACTTC.

This clonotype was picked up a small number of times. The rearrangement uses TRBV19 and TRBJ2-7; D might be TRBD1 (6 bases). CDR1 is LNHDA, CDR2 SQIVND, per germline (reference sequence). With 5 bases removed from V and 0 bases from J, the gap between germline ends came to 8 bases. This CDR3 is built from 13 residues. For the CDR3, the DNA is TGTGCCAGTAGTCAGGGGTACTCCTACGAGCAGTACTTC. This translates into CASSQGYSYEQYF.

This clonotype has a count of ten or more. V usage is TRBV11-3 and J usage is TRBJ2-3; D possibly corresponds to TRBD2 (5 bases). V was clipped by 6 bases and J by 0 bases, with 10 bases between them. In germline, CDR1 is SGHNT, CDR2 YENEEA. This CDR3 has 14 amino acids. The CDR3 DNA follows: TGTGCCAGCAGTGGAGGAGCTAGCACAGATACGCAGTATTTT. It encodes CASSGGASTDTQYF.

This clonotype has at least ten counts. V and J are TRBV14 and TRBJ2-7; TRBD2 aligns across 7 bases. The CDR3 has 13 amino acids. V was clipped by 6 bases and J by 1 base; unmatched bases: 3. Per germline, CDR1 SGHDN and CDR2 FVKESK. The CDR3 here is CASRFSGSYEQYF. The CDR3 DNA follows: TGTGCCAGCAGATTTAGCGGGTCCTACGAGCAGTACTTC.

This clonotype appeared many times. The chain has TRBV28 and TRBJ2-7; the D gene is possibly TRBD2 (5 bases). This CDR3 is built from 15 residues. The V gene lost 7 bases and the J gene lost 1 base, with 17 bases spanning the gap. Germline V gives CDR1 MDHEN, CDR2 SYDVKM. As DNA, the CDR3 is TGTGCCAGCACCGAGAGAGGAGGACCGTCCTACGAGCAGTACTTC. Its translation: CASTERGGPSYEQYF.

On this clonotype itself: One end of the junction is discordant with germline, which a read error may explain. The chain joins TRBV19 to TRBJ2-1; TRBD1 agrees at 8 bases. From germline, CDR1 is LNHDA and CDR2 SQIVND (reference sequence). The CDR3 extends over 17 amino acids. This CDR3 is CASSIAPRGPGYNEQFF. For the CDR3, the DNA is TGTGCCAGTAGTATAGCCCCCAGGGGGCCTGGTTACAATGAGCAGTTCTTT.

This clonotype was counted many times. The chain has TRBV6-5 and TRBJ2-2; D uncertain. Trimming shortened V by 2 bases and J by 7 bases, and 8 bases separated the two germline ends. This CDR3 has 13 amino acids. The germline gives CDR1 MNHEY, CDR2 SVGAGI. The DNA for the CDR3 is TGTGCCAGCAGTTACCGCCGAGACGGGGAGCTGTTTTTT. This translates into CASSYRRDGELFF.

This clonotype was found many times. The chain is built from TRBV12-3 or TRBV12-4 and TRBJ2-1; D is possibly TRBD1 (7 bases). This CDR3 comprises 12 residues. V was trimmed by 7 bases and J by 7 bases, leaving 11 bases between them. The CDR3 nucleotides read TGTGCCAGCACTCCAGGGGGGAATGAGCAGTTCTTC. Residues: CASTPGGNEQFF.

The rearrangement joins TRBV12-3 or TRBV12-4 to TRBJ2-1, with TRBD2 matching 14 bases. This CDR3 is built from 17 residues. Trimming took 7 bases from V and 7 from J; bases not matched to a gene: 12. The CDR3 DNA reads TGTGCCAGCAAGTGGGGACCCGGACTAGCGGGAGGTAATGAGCAGTTCTTC. As protein: CASKWGPGLAGGNEQFF.

This clonotype was picked up many times. The rearrangement joins TRBV12-5 to TRBJ2-1; possible D gene TRBD1, 6 bases. Trimming left V 2 bases short and J 4 bases short, with 12 bases between. Germline V gene data show CDR1 as LGHNT and CDR2 as FRNRAP. CDR3 length: 15 residues. The CDR3 region is CASGLRGSLYNEQFF. In DNA form, the CDR3 reads TGTGCTAGTGGTTTGAGGGGGAGTTTATACAATGAGCAGTTCTTC. The variable domain in full, with the rest retrieved from reference TRBV12-5 and TRBJ2-1, is DARVTQTPRHKVTEMGQEVTMRCQPILGHNTVFWYRQTMMQGLELLAYFRNRAPLDDSGMPKDRFSAEMPDATLATLKIQPSEPRDSAVYFCASGLRGSLYNEQFFGPGTRLTVL.

This clonotype was recorded many times. This sequence joins TRBV27 and TRBJ1-6, with a tentative D call TRBD1 (5 bases). V was shortened by 6 bases and J by 4 bases, with 16 bases between the two germline ends. Per germline, CDR1 MNHEY and CDR2 SMNVEV (reference sequence). The CDR3 totals 16 residues. CDR3 in amino acids: CASRNLGTEYNSPLHF. DNA of the CDR3: TGTGCCAGCAGGAATCTTGGGACGGAGTATAATTCACCCCTCCACTTT.

This clonotype was counted only a few times. This chain links TRBV30 with TRBJ2-5, with a tentative D call TRBD1 (7 bases). CDR3 length: 15 amino acids. V lost 5 bases and J 1 base, leaving 17 bases between the germline ends. CDR1 is GTSNPN, CDR2 SVGIG, per germline (reference sequence). CDR3 sequence: CAWAPQGGFQETQYF. The CDR3 region has the DNA TGTGCCTGGGCCCCTCAGGGGGGTTTCCAAGAGACCCAGTACTTC.

This clonotype was counted many times. The J gene is TRBJ2-7, the V gene TRBV29-1; D is perhaps TRBD1 (5 bases). The germline V gene has CDR1 SQVTM and CDR2 ANQGSEA. V lost 4 bases to trimming and J lost 4 bases, with 14 bases between them. This CDR3 has 13 residues. The CDR3 region is CSVVVREGYEQYF. In DNA, the CDR3 is TGCAGCGTTGTTGTCAGGGAAGGGTACGAGCAGTACTTC.

The gene calls are TRBV25-1 and TRBJ1-2, with 9 bases aligning to TRBD1. Germline CDR1 reads MGHDK; CDR2 reads SYGVNS. The CDR3 runs to 17 residues. The J segment lost 8 bases and the V segment lost 2 bases, leaving 15 bases of the junction unmatched. The CDR3 is CASSETPGTGFPLGYTF. The CDR3 nucleotides are TGTGCCAGCAGTGAAACCCCCGGGACAGGGTTTCCCTTGGGCTACACCTTC.

Remarks on this clonotype: This may stem from a read error, because a much larger clone lies one nucleotide away. The V and J genes are TRBV10-3 and TRBJ2-5; the match to TRBD2 covers 7 bases. V dropped 0 bases and J dropped 11; count of bases not matched to a gene: 9. There are 14 residues in the CDR3. Germline CDR1 ENHRY, CDR2 SYGVKD. CDR3 sequence: CAISESGGPNEQYF. DNA of the CDR3: TGTGCCATCAGTGAGTCGGGAGGGCCAAATGAGCAGTACTTC.

In its sample, this clonotype was seen a few times. CDR3 sequence (DNA): TGTGCCAGCAATCGAGTGGGGGTAGCCAAAAACATTCAGTACTTC. Translating it yields CASNRVGVAKNIQYF. The gene calls are TRBV5-6 and TRBJ2-4, with D possibly being TRBD1 or TRBD2 (5 bases each). This CDR3 region has 15 residues. V was cut by 6 bases and J by 0 bases, with 13 bases left in between. Germline V lookup: CDR1 SGHDT, CDR2 YYEEEE.

This clonotype has ten or more counts. In nucleotides, the CDR3 is TGTGCCACAAGACAGGGGGTCTCTGGGGCCAACGTCCTGACTTTC. Translation: CATRQGVSGANVLTF. The rearrangement links TRBV10-3 to TRBJ2-6; 9 nucleotides line up with TRBD1. Looked up from germline, CDR1 is ENHRY and CDR2 is SYGVKD. The CDR3 spans 15 residues. The ends lost 10 bases at V and 0 bases at J; junction bases unmatched: 4.

This chain links TRBV19 with TRBJ2-1; possibly TRBD2 for D (5 bases). V was cut by 4 bases and J by 1 base, with 8 bases left in between. Germline loops: CDR1 LNHDA, CDR2 SQIVND (reference sequence). The CDR3 sequence is 14 residues long. The CDR3 loop reads CASSSAGSYNEQFF. CDR3 nucleotide sequence: TGTGCCAGTAGTAGTGCGGGTTCCTACAATGAGCAGTTCTTC.

The gene calls are TRBV25-1 and TRBJ2-6, with no clear D. Germline V gives CDR1 MGHDK, CDR2 SYGVNS. The CDR3 spans 17 residues. With 0 bases removed from V and 0 bases from J, the gap between germline ends came to 9 bases. The CDR3 sequence is CASSEYKRASGANVLTF. CDR3 bases: TGTGCCAGCAGTGAATATAAAAGAGCCTCTGGGGCCAACGTCCTGACTTTC.

The chain is built from TRBV12-3 or TRBV12-4 and TRBJ2-1; 8 nucleotides align to TRBD2. CDR3 length equals 15 residues. V lost 7 bases, J lost 4 bases, and 9 bases stayed unmatched. The CDR3 coding sequence is TGTGCCAGCAATTTGAGCGGGAGAGGTTACAATGAGCAGTTCTTC. Translation: CASNLSGRGYNEQFF.

The rearrangement uses TRBV5-1 and TRBJ2-2; no reliable D call. The CDR3 is made up of 15 amino acids. With 4 bases removed from V and 3 bases from J, the gap between germline ends came to 13 bases. Looked up from germline, CDR1 is SGHRS and CDR2 is YFSETQ. The CDR3 DNA sequence: TGCGCCAGCAGCCCAATTTCTCCGGACACCGGGGAGCTGTTTTTT. Amino acid sequence: CASSPISPDTGELFF.

The J gene is TRBJ1-6, the V gene TRBV7-9; 10 bases match TRBD1. J lost 10 bases, V lost 4 bases, and 13 bases had no gene match. CDR3 length: 17 amino acids. Germline V lookup: CDR1 SEHNR, CDR2 FQNEAQ (reference sequence). The CDR3 region has the DNA TGTGCCAGCAGCTCGCATGATGGACAGGGGGTGAACTCACCCCTCCACTTT. Translated: CASSSHDGQGVNSPLHF.

This clonotype appeared a single time. The genes are TRBV19 and TRBJ2-7; 7 bases match TRBD1. The germline gives CDR1 LNHDA, CDR2 SQIVND (reference sequence). With V trimmed by 1 base and J by 6 bases, 6 bases remained unmatched. CDR3 length: 14 residues. As DNA, the CDR3 is TGTGCCAGTAGTATAGGGACAGGCCGGGTCGAGCAGTACTTC. This encodes CASSIGTGRVEQYF.

This chain connects TRBV29-1 to TRBJ2-5; 12 positions agree with TRBD1. The V gene end was trimmed by 3 bases and the J gene end by 4 bases; junction bases not matched to a gene: 6. Germline lookup yields CDR1 SQVTM and CDR2 ANQGSEA. The CDR3 runs 15 residues. The CDR3 here is CSVERDRGRSETQYF. CDR3 nucleotide sequence: TGCAGCGTTGAGAGGGACAGGGGGCGGTCAGAGACCCAGTACTTC.